This T cell receptor beta chain was obtained from a study of T cell responses to AZD1222 COVID-19 vaccine. Study information: Second-dose timings of about 4 or about 12 weeks were pooled.

Comment on this clone: Its target is not known.

Study-wide points: Recipients of AZD1222 seropositive at baseline numbered only 6 or 7. Repertoire sampling occurred only after the peak T cell response.

Repertoires were generated with immunoSEQ multiplex PCR, while TCRdb's copy carries only in-frame clones and drops some. The sample comprises under 150,000 clones, approximately 94% of which are singletons, and around 4.7% rests with the top ten. V shed 5 bases and J shed 7 bases, with 14 bases lying between them. The CDR3 extends over 13 amino acids. Germline V CDR1 and CDR2: SGHTA, FQGNSA. This receptor was identified in an adult in good health. The chain employs TRBV7-2 and TRBJ2-5; D call uncertain. The sequencing here drew on peripheral blood, taken on day 0 of AZD1222 vaccination. The CDR3 DNA is TGTGCCAGCAGCGAACGGCCCGACGGGACCCAGTACTTC. This encodes CASSERPDGTQYF. Full variable domain (rest looked up from reference TRBV7-2 and TRBJ2-5): GAGVSQSPSNKVTEKGKDVELRCDPISGHTALYWYRQSLGQGLEFLIYFQGNSAPDKSGLPSDRFSAERTGGSVSTLTIQRTQQEDSAVYLCASSERPDGTQYFGPGTRLLVL.